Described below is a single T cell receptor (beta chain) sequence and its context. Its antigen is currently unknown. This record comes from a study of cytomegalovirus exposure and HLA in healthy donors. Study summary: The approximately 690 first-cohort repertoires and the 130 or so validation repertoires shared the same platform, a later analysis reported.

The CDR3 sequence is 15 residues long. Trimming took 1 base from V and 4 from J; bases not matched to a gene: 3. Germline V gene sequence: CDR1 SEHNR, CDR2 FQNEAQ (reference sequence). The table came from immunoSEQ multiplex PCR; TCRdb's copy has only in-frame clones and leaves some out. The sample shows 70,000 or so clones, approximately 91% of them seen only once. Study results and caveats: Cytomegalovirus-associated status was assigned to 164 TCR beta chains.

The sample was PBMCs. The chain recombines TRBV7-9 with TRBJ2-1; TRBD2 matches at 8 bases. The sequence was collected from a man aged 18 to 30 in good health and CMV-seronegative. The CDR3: CASSLVAGIYNEQFF. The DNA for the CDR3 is TGTGCCAGCAGCTTAGTAGCGGGAATTTACAATGAGCAGTTCTTC.